These 28 T cell receptor beta chains were all obtained from the same sample, sequenced in a study of long-term antiretroviral therapy in people with HIV. Sequencing used immunoSEQ v3.0 at survey level. Produced via immunoSEQ multiplex PCR; TCRdb's table is partial and in-frame only. The table records around 27,000 clones, roughly 80% of them present only once. The sequences come from unsorted PBMCs, collected 1.1 years before starting antiretroviral therapy. These receptors all come from a woman aged 30 to 39 with HIV.

V is TRBV27 and J is TRBJ1-2; the match to TRBD1 covers 8 bases. This CDR3 spans 16 amino acids. Germline CDR1 MNHEY, CDR2 SMNVEV (reference sequence). V gave up 5 bases and J gave up 8 bases; unmatched junction bases: 16. CDR3 residues: CASSPITRTGMGGYTF. CDR3 coding DNA: TGTGCCAGCAGTCCGATCACCCGGACAGGGATGGGGGGCTACACCTTC.

This clone was counted a single time. The V and J genes are TRBV18 and TRBJ2-1; TRBD2 is a possible D gene (5 bases). This CDR3 contains 13 residues. Germline CDR1 KGHSH, CDR2 LQKENI. The V gene lost 3 bases and the J gene lost 7 bases, with 10 bases spanning the gap. For the CDR3, the DNA is TGTGCCAGCTCACCGAGCGGAACGAATGAGCAGTTCTTC. Its translation: CASSPSGTNEQFF.

The chain recombines TRBV30 with TRBJ2-6; D call uncertain. The V gene's germline CDR1 is GTSNPN and CDR2 SVGIG (reference sequence). This CDR3 comprises 14 residues. The CDR3 sequence: CASMWVSGANVLTF. In DNA, the CDR3 is TGTGCTTCCATGTGGGTATCTGGGGCCAACGTCCTGACTTTC.

This sequence joins TRBV11-2 and TRBJ1-1; D not certain. The V gene lost 0 bases and the J gene lost 4 bases, with 6 bases spanning the gap. Germline CDR1 is SGHAT and CDR2 is FQNNGV. This CDR3 is 13 amino acids long. CDR3 sequence reads: CASSLEVFTEAFF. In nucleotides, the CDR3 is TGTGCCAGCAGCTTAGAGGTCTTCACTGAAGCTTTCTTT. Supplemented by reference TRBV11-2 and TRBJ1-1, the full variable domain reads EAGVAQSPRYKIIEKRQSVAFWCNPISGHATLYWYQQILGQGPKLLIQFQNNGVVDDSQLPKDRFSAERLKGVDSTLKIQPAKLEDSAVYLCASSLEVFTEAFFGQGTRLTVV.

This chain joins TRBV6-1 and TRBJ2-7, with a tentative D call TRBD1 (6 bases). This CDR3 spans 15 amino acids. The V end was cut by 0 bases, the J end by 2 bases, with 11 bases between. CDR1 is MNHNS, CDR2 SASEGT, per germline. CDR3 DNA sequence: TGTGCCAGCAGTGAAGCAGGGGGTCCTCCCTACGAGCAGTACGTC. Translating it yields CASSEAGGPPYEQYV.

This clone came up once. The chain combines TRBV7-9 with TRBJ2-1; 9 bases map to TRBD1. In germline, CDR1 is SEHNR, CDR2 FQNEAQ (reference sequence). V lost 5 bases and J lost 15; bases outside the gene matches: 20. CDR3 length: 16 residues. The CDR3 nucleotides are TGTGCCAGCAGCCATCCCCCCGGGACAGGGCCCCCCCATCCGTTCTTC. Translating gives CASSHPPGTGPPHPFF.

This clone was seen only once. The V gene is TRBV27, the J gene TRBJ1-1; D is unresolved. There are 16 residues in the CDR3. V gave up 5 bases and J gave up 2 bases, with 18 bases separating them. Germline V lookup: CDR1 MNHEY, CDR2 SMNVEV (reference sequence). CDR3 coding DNA: TGTGCCAGCAGTCCGTGGAGCCTACCGCTTAACACTGAAGCTTTCTTT. Its translation: CASSPWSLPLNTEAFF.

This clone was detected a few times. The chain employs TRBV19 and TRBJ2-3; TRBD2 matches 8 bases. V shed 6 bases, J shed 6 bases, and the junction held 11 bases outside the gene matches. The CDR3 runs 15 residues. Germline assignment: CDR1 LNHDA and CDR2 SQIVND (reference sequence). The CDR3 region has the DNA TGTGCCAGTAGGGAACGCACAACGGGAGGGGATACGCAGTATTTT. The encoded protein is CASRERTTGGDTQYF.

This clone was recorded once. The genes are TRBV15 and TRBJ2-3; 12 nucleotides align to TRBD1. CDR3 length: 15 residues. From germline, CDR1 is LNHNV and CDR2 YYDKDF (reference sequence). V lost 8 bases and J lost 5; bases outside the gene matches: 8. The CDR3 nucleotides read TGTGCCACCGGTCGGGGACAGGGGGCAGGAGATACGCAGTATTTT. It encodes CATGRGQGAGDTQYF.

The chain combines TRBV11-2 with TRBJ1-1, with D perhaps TRBD1 (6 bases). The V gene lost 3 bases and the J gene lost 6 bases, with 17 bases spanning the gap. Germline V gene data show CDR1 as SGHAT and CDR2 as FQNNGV. This CDR3 region has 15 residues. The CDR3 bases are TGTGCCAGCAGCTTCCCGACACAGGGCCGCCCTGAAGCTTTCTTT. This gives the protein CASSFPTQGRPEAFF.

The J gene is TRBJ2-2, the V gene TRBV11-2; D remains unclear. CDR1 and CDR2 (germline): SGHAT, FQNNGV. Trimming took 6 bases from V and 7 from J, leaving 18 bases between them. The CDR3 spans 15 residues. The CDR3 nucleotides read TGTGCCAGCAGACTCGGCGTGTCAGGCTTCGGGGAGCTGTTTTTT. It translates to CASRLGVSGFGELFF.

The rearrangement joins TRBV27 to TRBJ1-1; 9 bases map to TRBD1. Trimming took 6 bases from V and 6 from J; bases not matched to a gene: 8. Germline lookup yields CDR1 MNHEY and CDR2 SMNVEV (reference sequence). This CDR3 spans 14 amino acids. The CDR3 reads CASRAGQGSPEAFF. The CDR3 nucleotides are TGTGCCAGCAGGGCCGGACAGGGGTCTCCTGAAGCTTTCTTT.

The CDR3 here is CASNEPGANVLTF. CDR3 sequence (DNA): TGTGCCAGCAACGAGCCTGGGGCCAACGTCCTGACTTTC. The chain has TRBV7-3 and TRBJ2-6; D not certain. Germline assignment: CDR1 SGHTA and CDR2 FQGTGA. The CDR3 extends over 13 amino acids. V gave up 7 bases and J gave up 2 bases, with 6 bases separating them.

The J gene is TRBJ1-2, the V gene TRBV1; the table's D call of TRBD1 was not tested on the DNA. TRBV1 is a known pseudogene. The CDR3 has 15 amino acids. In nucleotides, the CDR3 is TGCACCAGCAGCCAAGGACAGGGTGGGGTCTATGGCTACACCTTC. Amino acid sequence: CTSSQGQGGVYGYTF.

The chain combines TRBV30 with TRBJ1-5, with TRBD1 identical over 9 bases. Germline CDR1 GTSNPN, CDR2 SVGIG (reference sequence). CDR3 length equals 15 residues. The ends lost 4 bases at V and 6 bases at J; junction bases unmatched: 10. The CDR3 loop reads CAWTSGTGFTQPQHF. As DNA, the CDR3 is TGTGCCTGGACCTCCGGGACAGGGTTCACTCAGCCCCAGCATTTT.

V gene TRBV12-5 combines with J gene TRBJ1-4, with D maybe TRBD1 (6 bases). Trimming cost V 3 bases and J 3 bases, with 14 bases left between them. Germline CDR1 and CDR2: LGHNT and FRNRAP. This CDR3 spans 16 amino acids. In nucleotides, the CDR3 is TGTGCTAGTGGTTTCTATTCAGGGGCGGCTAATGAAAAACTGTTTTTT. It specifies CASGFYSGAANEKLFF. Full variable domain (outside the CDR3, taken from reference TRBV12-5 and TRBJ1-4): DARVTQTPRHKVTEMGQEVTMRCQPILGHNTVFWYRQTMMQGLELLAYFRNRAPLDDSGMPKDRFSAEMPDATLATLKIQPSEPRDSAVYFCASGFYSGAANEKLFFGSGTQLSVL.

The chain links TRBV5-1 to TRBJ2-7; D gene uncertain. Germline V gene sequence: CDR1 SGHRS, CDR2 YFSETQ. This CDR3 region has 15 residues. V dropped 0 bases and J dropped 2 bases, with 12 bases sitting between them. CDR3 loop: CASSLAPVGTYEQYV. Here the CDR3 DNA reads TGCGCCAGCAGCTTGGCGCCTGTGGGAACCTACGAGCAGTACGTC.

The chain is built from TRBV5-1 and TRBJ2-7; 9 bases agree with TRBD1. CDR3 length: 15 residues. V was clipped by 4 bases and J by 5 bases; unmatched bases: 10. In germline, CDR1 is SGHRS, CDR2 YFSETQ. The CDR3 protein is CASSVTGTGSDEQYF. CDR3 bases: TGCGCCAGCAGCGTGACCGGGACAGGGAGCGACGAGCAGTACTTC.

This chain joins TRBV29-1 and TRBJ1-1; 8 bases agree with TRBD1. The CDR3 is made up of 12 amino acids. Germline-derived CDR1 and CDR2 are SQVTM and ANQGSEA. Losses at the gene ends were 6 bases for V and 3 bases for J; bases not matched to a gene: 3. This CDR3 reads CSVRGLDTEAFF. CDR3 bases: TGCAGCGTCAGGGGGCTGGACACTGAAGCTTTCTTT.

The chain couples TRBV6-6 to TRBJ1-1; a weak D match, TRBD1 (5 bases). With 10 bases removed from V and 8 bases from J, the gap between germline ends came to 23 bases. This CDR3 has 14 residues. The V gene's germline CDR1 is MNHNY and CDR2 SVGAGI (reference sequence). CDR3 sequence: CANTPVILGREAFF. The CDR3 DNA sequence: TGTGCCAACACACCCGTTATCCTGGGACGGGAAGCTTTCTTT.

The chain carries TRBV19 and TRBJ1-5, with D maybe TRBD1 (6 bases). CDR1 LNHDA and CDR2 SQIVND come from the germline V gene (reference sequence). The CDR3 extends over 13 amino acids. V dropped 9 bases and J dropped 5 bases, with 14 bases sitting between them. The CDR3: CASDTGPHQPQHF. The CDR3 nucleotides read TGTGCCAGCGACACAGGGCCGCATCAGCCCCAGCATTTT.

The J gene is TRBJ1-2, the V gene TRBV10-3; 7 nucleotides match TRBD1. Germline CDR1 is ENHRY and CDR2 is SYGVKD. CDR3 length: 12 amino acids. V lost 3 bases, J lost 8 bases, and 3 bases stayed unmatched. The CDR3 spells CAISDRGEGYTF. The CDR3 bases are TGTGCCATCAGTGACAGGGGGGAGGGCTACACCTTC.

The CDR3 nucleotides read TGTGCCAGCAGCTCTGGGTCCTACTCTGGAAACACCATATATTTT. Its protein product is CASSSGSYSGNTIYF. V is TRBV5-4 and J is TRBJ1-3, with no clear D. Germline lookup yields CDR1 SGHNT and CDR2 YYREEE (reference sequence). V dropped 3 bases and J dropped 0 bases, with 10 bases sitting between them. The CDR3 contains 15 residues.

The chain is built from TRBV19 and TRBJ2-7; either TRBD1 or TRBD2 may supply D (5 bases each). The germline V gene has CDR1 LNHDA and CDR2 SQIVND (reference sequence). With 7 bases removed from V and 2 bases from J, the gap between germline ends came to 24 bases. The CDR3 sequence is 17 residues long. CDR3: CASTHLLGVGPPYEQYV. CDR3 DNA: TGTGCCAGTACCCACCTCCTAGGGGTGGGACCTCCCTACGAGCAGTACGTC.

This sequence joins TRBV5-8 and TRBJ2-5, with D perhaps matching TRBD2 (6 bases). Germline CDR1 SGHTS, CDR2 YDEGEE. Trimming shortened V by 4 bases and J by 1 base, and 11 bases separated the two germline ends. The CDR3 loop spans 14 amino acids. The CDR3 loop is CASSRGTPQETQYF. For the CDR3, the DNA is TGTGCCAGCAGCCGGGGGACTCCCCAAGAGACCCAGTACTTC.

V and J are TRBV7-2 and TRBJ2-2; no clear D. V was shortened by 1 base and J by 9 bases, with 15 bases between the two germline ends. The CDR3 is made up of 15 amino acids. CDR1 and CDR2 (germline): SGHTA, FQGNSA. The CDR3 loop is CASSLVGWPRRELFF. In DNA, the CDR3 is TGTGCCAGCAGCTTAGTAGGGTGGCCGCGCCGGGAGCTGTTTTTT.

The chain uses TRBV5-1 and TRBJ2-5; TRBD2 agrees at 11 bases. Trimming at V came to 5 bases and at J to 0 bases, leaving 3 bases not matched to a gene. CDR3 length: 15 residues. Germline CDR1 is SGHRS and CDR2 is YFSETQ. CDR3 residues: CASRTSGTYQETQYF. The CDR3 nucleotides are TGCGCCAGCAGGACTAGCGGGACCTACCAAGAGACCCAGTACTTC.

This sequence joins TRBV28 and TRBJ1-1, with D perhaps TRBD1 (5 bases). The CDR3 runs to 16 residues. V lost 6 bases and J lost 1, with 18 bases in between. Germline V gene data show CDR1 as MDHEN and CDR2 as SYDVKM. The CDR3 loop reads CASRARFGAQNTEAFF. CDR3 bases: TGTGCCAGCAGGGCCAGGTTCGGGGCCCAGAACACTGAAGCTTTCTTT. The whole variable domain, remainder taken from reference TRBV28 and TRBJ1-1, is DVKVTQSSRYLVKRTGEKVFLECVQDMDHENMFWYRQDPGLGLRLIYFSYDVKMKEKGDIPEGYSVSREKKERFSLILESASTNQTSMYLCASRARFGAQNTEAFFGQGTRLTVV.